The source of this T cell receptor beta chain is a study of CD8 T cells in Susac syndrome. This CDR3 region has 12 residues. V was clipped by 3 bases and J by 10 bases, with 10 bases between them. RNA was extracted with the RNeasy kit, and a quantity of roughly 0.5 to 1 ug was reverse transcribed using random hexamers. TCRdb used MiXCR to reprocess the immunoSEQ multiplex PCR reads, holding one entry per CDR3 protein. This sample carries around 190,000 distinct CDR3 sequences, approximately 95% of them seen once, and the ten largest clones take around 0.1%. Sequencing of TCR beta covered CD8+ and CD4+ T cells obtained from blood.

The V and J genes are TRBV12-3 or TRBV12-4 and TRBJ2-1; weak D call: TRBD1 (5 bases). The sequencing sample was made of CD4+ T cells from PBMCs. This TCR derives from a human donor in good health. This CDR3 is CASSFSRGEQFF. CDR3 DNA: TGTGCCAGCAGTTTCTCTAGGGGAGAGCAGTTCTTC.